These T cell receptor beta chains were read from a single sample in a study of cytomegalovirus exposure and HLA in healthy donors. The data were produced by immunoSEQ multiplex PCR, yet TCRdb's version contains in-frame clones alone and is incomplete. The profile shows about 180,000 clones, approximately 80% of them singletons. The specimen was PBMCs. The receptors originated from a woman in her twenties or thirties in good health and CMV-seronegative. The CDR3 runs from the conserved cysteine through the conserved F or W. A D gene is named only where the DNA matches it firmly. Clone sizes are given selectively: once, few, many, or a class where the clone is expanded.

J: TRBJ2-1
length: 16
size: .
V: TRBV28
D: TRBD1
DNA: TGTGCCAGCAGGACAGGGGGCCTAGCGGAGTACAATGAGCAGTTCTTC
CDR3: CASRTGGLAEYNEQFF

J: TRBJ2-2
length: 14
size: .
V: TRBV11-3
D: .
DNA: TGTGCCAGCAGCTCCGGACAGTCCACCGGGGAGCTGTTTTTT
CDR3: CASSSGQSTGELFF

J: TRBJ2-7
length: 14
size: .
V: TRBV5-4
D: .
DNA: TGTGCCAGCAGCTCCACGGGGTGGGACTACGAGCAGTACTTC
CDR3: CASSSTGWDYEQYF

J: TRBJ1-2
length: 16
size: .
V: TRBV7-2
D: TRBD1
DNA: TGTGCCAGCAGCTTAGTGGGACAGGGAAGTACGGATGGCTACACCTTC
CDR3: CASSLVGQGSTDGYTF

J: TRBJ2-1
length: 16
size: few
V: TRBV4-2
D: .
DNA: TGTGCCAGCAGCCTCATAGTTGGCGGGATGTCAAATGAGCAGTTCTTC
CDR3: CASSLIVGGMSNEQFF

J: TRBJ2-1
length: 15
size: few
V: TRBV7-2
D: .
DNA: TGTGCCAGCAGCTTAGGGGGGGGCGGTATCTATGAGCAGTTCTTC
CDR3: CASSLGGGGIYEQFF

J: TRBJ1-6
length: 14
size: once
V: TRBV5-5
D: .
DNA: TGTGCCAGCAGCCGTGGACAGAACAATTCACCCCTCCACTTT
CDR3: CASSRGQNNSPLHF

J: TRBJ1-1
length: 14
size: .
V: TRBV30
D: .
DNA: TGTGCCAGAACAAGGGGAAATATGAACACTGAAGCTTTCTTT
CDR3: CARTRGNMNTEAFF

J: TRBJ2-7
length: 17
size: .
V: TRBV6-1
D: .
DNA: TGTGCCAGCAGTGAAGCGCTTTCTCAGGGCGGTTCCTACGAGCAGTACTTC
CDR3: CASSEALSQGGSYEQYF

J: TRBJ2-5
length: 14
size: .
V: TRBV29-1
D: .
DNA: TGCAGCGCCGAAGGGGTACAGGTCGGGGAGACCCAGTACTTC
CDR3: CSAEGVQVGETQYF

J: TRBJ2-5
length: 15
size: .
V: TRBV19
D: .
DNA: TGTGCCAGTAGCGACTTGACAGGATTCCAAGAGACCCAGTACTTC
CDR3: CASSDLTGFQETQYF

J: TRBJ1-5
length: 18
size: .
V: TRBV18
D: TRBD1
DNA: TGTGCCAGCTCAACCGGGACAGGGGGCCGGTATAGCAATCAGCCCCAGCATTTT
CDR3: CASSTGTGGRYSNQPQHF

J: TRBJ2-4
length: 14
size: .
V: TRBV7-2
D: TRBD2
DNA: TGTGCCAGCAGCTTGGGGGGGGTCCAAAACATTCAGTACTTC
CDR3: CASSLGGVQNIQYF

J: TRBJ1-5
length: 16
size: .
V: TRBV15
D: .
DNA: TGTGCCACCAGCGACGGGATCCAGAGTAGCAATCAGCCCCAGCATTTT
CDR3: CATSDGIQSSNQPQHF

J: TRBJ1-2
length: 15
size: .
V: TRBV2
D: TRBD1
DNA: TGTGCCAGCAGTGGGCGGGACAGTCTTAACTATGGCTACACCTTC
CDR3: CASSGRDSLNYGYTF

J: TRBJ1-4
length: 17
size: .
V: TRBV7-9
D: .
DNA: TGTGCCAGCAGCTTAGTAGTAACGACAGGTCTTAATGAAAAACTGTTTTTT
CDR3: CASSLVVTTGLNEKLFF

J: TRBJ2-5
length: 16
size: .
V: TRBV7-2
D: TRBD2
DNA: TGTGCCAGCAGCTTACCCCTAGCGGGATCTTCGAAGACCCAGTACTTC
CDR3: CASSLPLAGSSKTQYF

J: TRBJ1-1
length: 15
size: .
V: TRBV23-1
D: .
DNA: TGCGCCAGCAGTCAATCGGAGGGAGGGGGAACTGAAGCTTTCTTT
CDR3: CASSQSEGGGTEAFF

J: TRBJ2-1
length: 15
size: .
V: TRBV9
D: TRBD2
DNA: TGTGCCAGCAGCGTACAGGGACTAGCGCACAATGAGCAGTTCTTC
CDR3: CASSVQGLAHNEQFF

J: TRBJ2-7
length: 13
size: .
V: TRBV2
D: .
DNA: TGTGCCAGCAGTCCAGGTCCACCCTACGAGCAGTACTTC
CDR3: CASSPGPPYEQYF

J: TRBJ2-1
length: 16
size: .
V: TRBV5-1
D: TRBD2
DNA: TGCGCCAGCAGCTCCACTAGCGGGGGGGCCTTTGGTGAGCAGTTCTTC
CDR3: CASSSTSGGAFGEQFF

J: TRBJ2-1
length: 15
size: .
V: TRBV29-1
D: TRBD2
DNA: TGCAGCGCCACGCCCTGGACTAGCGGGGCCCTGGAGCAGTTCTTC
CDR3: CSATPWTSGALEQFF

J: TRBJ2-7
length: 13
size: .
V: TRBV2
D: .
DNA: TGTGCCAGCAGGGTCCAGGGCCCCTACGAGCAGTACTTC
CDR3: CASRVQGPYEQYF

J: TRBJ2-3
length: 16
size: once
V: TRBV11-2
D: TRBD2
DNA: TGTGCCAGCAGCGGGCGACTAGCCGGAGGGACAGATACGCAGTATTTT
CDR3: CASSGRLAGGTDTQYF

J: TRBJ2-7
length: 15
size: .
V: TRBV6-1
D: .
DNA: TGTGCCAGCAGTGAAGGCATCGGGTCCAGCTACGAGCAGTACTTC
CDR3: CASSEGIGSSYEQYF

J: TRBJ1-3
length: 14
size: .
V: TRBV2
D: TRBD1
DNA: TGTGCCAGGTCGACAGGGGACTCTGGAAACACCATATATTTT
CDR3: CARSTGDSGNTIYF

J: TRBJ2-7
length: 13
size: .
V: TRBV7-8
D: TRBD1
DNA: TGTGCCAGCAGCGCCTTACAGGGGACCGAGCAGTACTTC
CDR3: CASSALQGTEQYF

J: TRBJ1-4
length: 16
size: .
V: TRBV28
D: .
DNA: TGTGCCAGCAGTCCAGAACAGTTCGCAACTAATGAAAAACTGTTTTTT
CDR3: CASSPEQFATNEKLFF

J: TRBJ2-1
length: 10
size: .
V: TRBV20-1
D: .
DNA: TGCAGTGCTAGTAGCAATGAGCAGTTCTTC
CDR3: CSASSNEQFF

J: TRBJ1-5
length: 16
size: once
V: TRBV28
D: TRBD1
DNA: TGTGCCAGCAGTTTAGGCGGGACAGGGGTAAGTCAGCCCCAGCATTTT
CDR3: CASSLGGTGVSQPQHF

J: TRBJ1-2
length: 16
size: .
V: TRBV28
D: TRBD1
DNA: TGTGCCGGCAGTTTTTTTCGCGACAGGGGCCTCTATGGCTACACCTTC
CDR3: CAGSFFRDRGLYGYTF

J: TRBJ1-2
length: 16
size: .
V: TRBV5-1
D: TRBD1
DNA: TGCGCCAGCAGCCGGACAGGGAGTCGTGTTAACTATGGCTACACCTTC
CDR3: CASSRTGSRVNYGYTF

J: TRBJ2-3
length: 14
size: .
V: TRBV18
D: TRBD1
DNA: TGTGCCAGCTCACCGACAGGGATCCCAGATACGCAGTATTTT
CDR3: CASSPTGIPDTQYF

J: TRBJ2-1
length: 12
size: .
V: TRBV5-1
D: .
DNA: TGCGCCAGCAGCTGGGGGGAAAATGAGCAGTTCTTC
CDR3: CASSWGENEQFF

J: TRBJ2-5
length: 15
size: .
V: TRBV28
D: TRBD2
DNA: TGTGCCAGCACTCCTGGACTAGCGGCCCTCGGGACCCAGTACTTC
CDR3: CASTPGLAALGTQYF

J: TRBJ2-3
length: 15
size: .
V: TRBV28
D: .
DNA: TGTGCCAGCAGTTTTGGCGGAGGGGATTTAGATACGCAGTATTTT
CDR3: CASSFGGGDLDTQYF

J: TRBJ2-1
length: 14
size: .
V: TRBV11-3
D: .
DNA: TGTGCCAGCAGCTCCCATCAGGGGCAGGTGGAGCAGTTCTTC
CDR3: CASSSHQGQVEQFF

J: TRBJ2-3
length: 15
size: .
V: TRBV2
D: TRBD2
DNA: TGTGCCAGCAGTGGGACTAGCGGGTCGACAGATACGCAGTATTTT
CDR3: CASSGTSGSTDTQYF

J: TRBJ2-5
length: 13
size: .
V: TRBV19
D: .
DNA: TGTGCCAGTAGTATCTCAGGGCAAGAGACCCAGTACTTC
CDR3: CASSISGQETQYF

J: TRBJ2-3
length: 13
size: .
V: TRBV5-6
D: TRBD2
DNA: TGTGCCAGCAGCTTGGCCGGGGGGGCGACGCAGTATTTT
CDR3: CASSLAGGATQYF

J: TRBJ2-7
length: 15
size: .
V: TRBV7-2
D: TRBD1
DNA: TGTGCCAGCAGCTTAGTGGGACAGGGCTTTTACGAGCAGTACTTC
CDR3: CASSLVGQGFYEQYF

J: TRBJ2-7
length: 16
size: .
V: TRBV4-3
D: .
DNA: TGCGCCAGCAGCCAAGAGGTGGCACTGACTGGCTACGAGCAGTACTTC
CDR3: CASSQEVALTGYEQYF

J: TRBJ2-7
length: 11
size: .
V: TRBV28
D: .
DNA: TGTGCCAGCAGTTTAAATCGCGAGCAGTACTTC
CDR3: CASSLNREQYF

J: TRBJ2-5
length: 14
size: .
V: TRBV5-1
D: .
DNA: TGCGCCAGCAGCTTTGGAGGAGGGCCGGAGACCCAGTACTTC
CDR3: CASSFGGGPETQYF

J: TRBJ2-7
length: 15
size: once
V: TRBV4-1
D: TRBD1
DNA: TGCGCCAGCAGCTCTACCGGGACAGGGTCCTACGAGCAGTACTTC
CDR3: CASSSTGTGSYEQYF

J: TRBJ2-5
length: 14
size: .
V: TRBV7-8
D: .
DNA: TGTGCCAGCAGCCCGACCAGGGTCCAAGAGACCCAGTACTTC
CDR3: CASSPTRVQETQYF

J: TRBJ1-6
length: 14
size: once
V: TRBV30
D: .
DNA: TGTGCCTTTACCCAGGGGATCGGTAATTCACCCCTCCACTTT
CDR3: CAFTQGIGNSPLHF

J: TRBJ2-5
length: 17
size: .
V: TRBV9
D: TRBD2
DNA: TGTGCCAGCAGCACAGGGACTAGCGGCAAGAGCGTCGAGACCCAGTACTTC
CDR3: CASSTGTSGKSVETQYF

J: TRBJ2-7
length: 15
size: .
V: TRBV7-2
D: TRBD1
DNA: TGTGCCAGCAGCTTAGGGGGGACAGGGGGCTACGAGCAGTACTTC
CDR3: CASSLGGTGGYEQYF

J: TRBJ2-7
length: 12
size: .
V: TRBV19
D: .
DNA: TGTGCCAGTAGTACGGGGAACTACGAGCAGTACTTC
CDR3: CASSTGNYEQYF